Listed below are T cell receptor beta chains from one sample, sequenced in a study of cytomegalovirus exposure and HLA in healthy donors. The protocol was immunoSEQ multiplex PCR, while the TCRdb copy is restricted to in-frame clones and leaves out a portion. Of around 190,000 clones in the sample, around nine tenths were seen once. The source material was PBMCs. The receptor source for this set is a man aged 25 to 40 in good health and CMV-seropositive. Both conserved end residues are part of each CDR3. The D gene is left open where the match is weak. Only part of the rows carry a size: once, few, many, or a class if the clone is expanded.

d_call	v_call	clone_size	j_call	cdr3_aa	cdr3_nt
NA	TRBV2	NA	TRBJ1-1	CASRMEMNTEAFF	TGTGCCAGCAGGATGGAGATGAACACTGAAGCTTTCTTT
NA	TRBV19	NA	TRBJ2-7	CASSAGTDYEQYF	TGTGCCAGTAGTGCTGGGACTGACTACGAGCAGTACTTC
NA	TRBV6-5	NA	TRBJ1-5	CASSYAGGSQPQHF	TGTGCCAGCAGTTACGCTGGGGGGAGTCAGCCCCAGCATTTT
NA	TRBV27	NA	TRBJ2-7	CASSTPRQNPYEQYF	TGTGCCAGCAGCACCCCCCGACAGAATCCCTACGAGCAGTACTTC
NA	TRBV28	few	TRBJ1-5	CASSPDSRPGSQHF	TGTGCCAGCAGTCCCGACAGCCGGCCAGGGTCCCAGCATTTT
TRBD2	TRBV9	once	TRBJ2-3	CASSVTAGEDDTQYF	TGTGCCAGCAGCGTAACAGCGGGAGAGGATGATACGCAGTATTTT
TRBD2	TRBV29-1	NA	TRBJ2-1	CSVEGLAGAYNEQFF	TGCAGCGTTGAAGGCCTAGCGGGAGCCTACAATGAGCAGTTCTTC
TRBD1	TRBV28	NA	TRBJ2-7	CASSLWVGQGNHEQYF	TGTGCCAGCAGTTTATGGGTGGGACAGGGTAACCACGAGCAGTACTTC
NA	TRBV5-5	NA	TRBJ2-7	CASSPPTGSYEQYF	TGTGCCAGCAGCCCCCCGACAGGTTCCTACGAGCAGTACTTC
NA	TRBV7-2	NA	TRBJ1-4	CASSLMAYNEKLFF	TGTGCCAGCAGCTTGATGGCCTATAATGAAAAACTGTTTTTT
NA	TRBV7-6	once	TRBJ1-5	CASSLGGRVNDNQPQHF	TGTGCCAGCAGCTTAGGGGGCAGGGTAAATGACAATCAGCCCCAGCATTTT
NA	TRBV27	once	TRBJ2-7	CASSWGYEQYF	TGTGCCAGCAGTTGGGGCTACGAGCAGTACTTC
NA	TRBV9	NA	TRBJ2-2	CASSATRSNTGELFF	TGTGCCAGCAGCGCGACTAGATCGAACACCGGGGAGCTGTTTTTT
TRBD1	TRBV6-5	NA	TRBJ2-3	CASSQGVRTDTQYF	TGTGCCAGCAGTCAGGGGGTGAGGACAGATACGCAGTATTTT
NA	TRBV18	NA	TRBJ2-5	CASSPRLQETQYF	TGTGCCAGCTCACCTCGACTCCAAGAGACCCAGTACTTC
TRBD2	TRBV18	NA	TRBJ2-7	CASSPPGLAGGPLYEQYF	TGTGCCAGCTCACCACCGGGACTAGCGGGAGGCCCCCTCTACGAGCAGTACTTC
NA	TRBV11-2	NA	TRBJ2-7	CASSPVGGWDEQYF	TGTGCCAGCAGCCCCGTGGGGGGCTGGGACGAGCAGTACTTC
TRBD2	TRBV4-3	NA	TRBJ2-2	CASSPQNLAGGLGGELFF	TGCGCCAGCAGCCCGCAAAACTTAGCGGGGGGGCTCGGCGGGGAGCTGTTTTTT
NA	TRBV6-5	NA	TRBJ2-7	CASSYYGGEQYF	TGTGCCAGCAGTTACTATGGGGGCGAGCAGTACTTC
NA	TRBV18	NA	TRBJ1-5	CASSPGANQPQHF	TGTGCCAGCTCACCGGGTGCCAATCAGCCCCAGCATTTT
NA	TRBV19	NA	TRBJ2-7	CASSMEGRGEQYF	TGTGCCAGTAGTATGGAGGGAAGGGGCGAGCAGTACTTC
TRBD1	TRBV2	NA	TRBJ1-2	CASSAKQGYTGYTF	TGTGCCAGCAGTGCAAAACAGGGGTACACAGGCTACACCTTC
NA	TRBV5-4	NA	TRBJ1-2	CASSLRRGYNYYGYTF	TGTGCCAGCAGCTTGCGCCGGGGCTACAATTACTATGGCTACACCTTC
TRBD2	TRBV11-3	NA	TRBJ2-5	CASSSERGGVETQYF	TGTGCCAGCAGCTCTGAGCGGGGGGGCGTTGAGACCCAGTACTTC
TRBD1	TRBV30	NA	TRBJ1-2	CAWSGNGQDGYTF	TGTGCCTGGAGTGGAAACGGACAGGATGGCTACACCTTC
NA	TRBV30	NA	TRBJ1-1	CARSPLNTEAFF	TGTGCCCGGAGCCCTCTGAACACTGAAGCTTTCTTT
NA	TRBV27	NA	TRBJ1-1	CASSSGVVTEAFF	TGTGCCAGCAGTTCCGGGGTTGTCACTGAAGCTTTCTTT
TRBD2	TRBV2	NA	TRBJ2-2	CASSAIAGEVAGELFF	TGTGCCAGCAGTGCCATAGCGGGAGAAGTTGCCGGGGAGCTGTTTTTT
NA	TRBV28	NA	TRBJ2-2	CASSLGTGELFF	TGTGCCAGCAGTTTGGGGACCGGGGAGCTGTTTTTT
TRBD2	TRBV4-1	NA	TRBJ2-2	CASSQTPPGGRADTGELFF	TGCGCCAGCAGCCAAACTCCTCCTGGCGGGAGGGCCGACACCGGGGAGCTGTTTTTT
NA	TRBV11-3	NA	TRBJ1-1	CASSLLGNTEAFF	TGTGCCAGCAGCTTATTAGGGAACACTGAAGCTTTCTTT
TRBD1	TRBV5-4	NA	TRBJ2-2	CASSPGTGYGELFF	TGTGCCAGCAGCCCAGGGACAGGGTACGGGGAGCTGTTTTTT
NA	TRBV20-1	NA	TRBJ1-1	CSAAENTEAFF	TGCAGTGCTGCAGAGAACACTGAAGCTTTCTTT
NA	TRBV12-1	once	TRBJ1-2	CASSFIDRENERNYGYTF	TGTGCCAGCAGCTTCATAGACAGGGAGAACGAAAGGAACTATGGCTACACCTTC
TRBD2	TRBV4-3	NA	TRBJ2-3	CASSQGSGGGPSDTQYF	TGCGCCAGCAGCCAAGGATCCGGCGGGGGACCTTCAGATACGCAGTATTTT
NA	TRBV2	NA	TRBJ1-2	CASSEEGAGGYGYTF	TGTGCCAGCAGTGAGGAAGGGGCGGGTGGCTATGGCTACACCTTC
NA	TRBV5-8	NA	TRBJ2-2	CASSFDRKNTGELFF	TGTGCCAGCAGCTTCGACAGAAAGAACACCGGGGAGCTGTTTTTT
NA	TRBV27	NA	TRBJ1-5	CASSLVGTTGNQPQHF	TGTGCCAGCAGTTTAGTAGGGACAACAGGTAATCAGCCCCAGCATTTT
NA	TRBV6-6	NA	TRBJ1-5	CASGPGESNQPQHF	TGTGCCAGCGGCCCGGGGGAGAGCAATCAGCCCCAGCATTTT
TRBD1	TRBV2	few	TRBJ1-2	CASSEGTARRGYGYTF	TGTGCCAGCAGCGAGGGGACAGCGAGAAGGGGATATGGCTACACCTTC
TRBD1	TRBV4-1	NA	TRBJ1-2	CASSPWTGASNYGYTF	TGCGCCAGCAGCCCTTGGACAGGGGCATCTAACTATGGCTACACCTTC
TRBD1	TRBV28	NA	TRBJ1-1	CASSLHRGVGTEAFF	TGTGCCAGCAGTTTGCACAGGGGCGTGGGCACTGAAGCTTTCTTT
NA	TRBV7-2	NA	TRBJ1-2	CASSLEGYGGYGYTF	TGTGCCAGCAGCTTAGAAGGGTATGGTGGCTATGGCTACACCTTC
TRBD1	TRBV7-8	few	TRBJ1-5	CASSSRDRGLSMNQPQHF	TGTGCCAGCAGCTCGCGGGACAGGGGGCTTAGCATGAATCAGCCCCAGCATTTT
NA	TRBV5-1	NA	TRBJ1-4	CASSLRPSGEKLFF	TGCGCCAGCAGCTTACGGCCTTCAGGGGAAAAACTGTTTTTT
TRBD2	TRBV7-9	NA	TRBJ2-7	CASSSRTSGAKSYEQYF	TGTGCCAGCAGCTCCCGGACTAGCGGGGCAAAATCCTACGAGCAGTACTTC